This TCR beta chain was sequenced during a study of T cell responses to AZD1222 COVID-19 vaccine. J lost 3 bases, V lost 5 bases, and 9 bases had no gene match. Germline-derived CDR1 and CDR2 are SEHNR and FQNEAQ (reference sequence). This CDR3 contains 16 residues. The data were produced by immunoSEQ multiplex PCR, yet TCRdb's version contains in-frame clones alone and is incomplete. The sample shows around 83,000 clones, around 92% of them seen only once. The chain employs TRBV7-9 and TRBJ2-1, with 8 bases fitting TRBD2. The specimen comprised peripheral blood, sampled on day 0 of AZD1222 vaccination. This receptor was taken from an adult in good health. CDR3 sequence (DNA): TGTGCCAGCAGCCCACCCGGGACTAGTCTCTACAATGAGCAGTTCTTC. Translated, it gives CASSPPGTSLYNEQFF.